These 22 T cell receptor beta chains originate from one sample sequenced in a study of CD8+ T cells in alopecia areata. The authors extracted RNA and reverse transcribed it into cDNA as the sequencing template. Data came from immunoSEQ multiplex PCR; TCRdb stores just in-frame clones and leaves some out. The sample has roughly 180,000 clones, 45% to 65% seen once. Treatment described: oral pan-JAK inhibitor, 5-10 mg twice daily. The material was CD4+ T cells sorted from blood, obtained at week 4, from a patient treated with tofacitinib. These receptors were collected from a human donor with alopecia areata.

This chain joins TRBV11-1 and TRBJ2-5; D gene ambiguous. V dropped 3 bases and J dropped 1 base, with 6 bases sitting between them. The CDR3 runs to 13 residues. The germline CDR1 and CDR2 sequences are SGHAT and FQDESV (reference sequence). As DNA, the CDR3 is TGTGCCAGCAGCTTCGGGCTCCAAGAGACCCAGTACTTC. Protein sequence: CASSFGLQETQYF.

The V gene is TRBV29-1, the J gene TRBJ2-5, with D possibly matching TRBD2 (6 bases). Germline assignment: CDR1 SQVTM and CDR2 ANQGSEA. This CDR3 is 13 amino acids long. V lost 3 bases, J lost 4 bases, and 12 bases lay in between. CDR3 sequence: CSVDSSGLETQYF. Written as DNA, the CDR3 is TGCAGCGTTGACTCCAGCGGGCTAGAGACCCAGTACTTC.

CDR3 sequence (DNA): TGCACCAGCAGCCAAACCCCCGACTATGATACGCAGTATTTT. As protein: CTSSQTPDYDTQYF. The chain recombines TRBV1 with TRBJ2-3; whether TRBD2, the table's D call, matches the DNA was not checked. TRBV1 is described as a pseudogene. The CDR3 consists of 14 residues.

The chain carries TRBV29-1 and TRBJ1-6; no clear D gene. The ends were cut back, 5 bases at V and 10 bases at J, with 18 bases in the middle. CDR3 size: 14 residues. Germline V lookup: CDR1 SQVTM, CDR2 ANQGSEA. CDR3 sequence: CSVSGVKGISPLHF. CDR3 nucleotide sequence: TGCAGCGTTTCTGGGGTGAAAGGGATCTCACCCCTCCACTTT.

V gene TRBV7-2 combines with J gene TRBJ2-7; no clear D. Per the germline V gene, CDR1 is SGHTA and CDR2 is FQGNSA. V was trimmed by 5 bases and J by 5 bases, leaving 10 bases between them. The CDR3 consists of 12 residues. CDR3 amino acids: CASSPANHEQYF. DNA for the CDR3: TGTGCCAGCAGCCCGGCGAATCACGAGCAGTACTTC.

This clone was seen only once. This rearrangement joins TRBV6-5 to TRBJ1-5; D unclear. Per the germline V gene, CDR1 is MNHEY and CDR2 is SVGAGI. This CDR3 has 14 amino acids. The V end was cut by 4 bases, the J end by 1 base, with 8 bases between. CDR3 nucleotide sequence: TGTGCCAGCAGTTCCTTATCAAGCAATCAGCCCCAGCATTTT. Protein sequence: CASSSLSSNQPQHF.

This clone appeared a few times. This rearrangement joins TRBV29-1 to TRBJ1-1; no clear D gene. Germline V gene data show CDR1 as SQVTM and CDR2 as ANQGSEA. V was clipped by 4 bases and J by 1 base, with 7 bases between them. The CDR3 has 12 residues. Here the CDR3 reads CSVGHTNTEAFF. The CDR3 nucleotides read TGCAGCGTTGGACATACGAACACTGAAGCTTTCTTT.

The chain couples TRBV19 to TRBJ2-5, with 7 bases matching TRBD1. This CDR3 contains 13 residues. Germline V gene sequence: CDR1 LNHDA, CDR2 SQIVND (reference sequence). J lost 7 bases, V lost 2 bases, and 4 bases had no gene match. Written as DNA, the CDR3 is TGTGCCAGTAGTATATCGGACAGGACGACCCAGTACTTC. Residues: CASSISDRTTQYF. Full variable domain (remainder filled in from reference TRBV19 and TRBJ2-5): DGGITQSPKYLFRKEGQNVTLSCEQNLNHDAMYWYRQDPGQGLRLIYYSQIVNDFQKGDIAEGYSVSREKKESFPLTVTSAQKNPTAFYLCASSISDRTTQYFGPGTRLLVL.

The chain carries TRBV28 and TRBJ2-5; 9 bases line up with TRBD1. CDR1 is MDHEN and CDR2 is SYDVKM in the germline V gene. The ends lost 3 bases at V and 4 bases at J; junction bases unmatched: 9. CDR3 length equals 16 residues. This chain's CDR3 is CASSFSLTGGGETQYF. The CDR3 nucleotides are TGTGCCAGCAGTTTCTCCCTTACAGGGGGCGGAGAGACCCAGTACTTC.

J is TRBJ2-5 and V is TRBV7-3, with 9 bases identical to TRBD2. The CDR3 consists of 14 residues. CDR1 and CDR2 from the germline V gene are SGHTA and FQGTGA. V trimming: 4 bases; J trimming: 5 bases; junction bases outside the gene matches: 5. CDR3 sequence reads: CASSYSGGWETQYF. In DNA form, the CDR3 reads TGTGCCAGCAGCTATAGCGGGGGTTGGGAGACCCAGTACTTC. Using reference TRBV7-3 and TRBJ2-5 for the parts outside the CDR3, the full variable domain is GAGVSQTPSNKVTEKGKYVELRCDPISGHTALYWYRQSLGQGPEFLIYFQGTGAADDSGLPNDRFFAVRPEGSVSTLKIQRTERGDSAVYLCASSYSGGWETQYFGPGTRLLVL.

The table lists this clone with a count of one. The chain is built from TRBV23-1 and TRBJ1-6; a possible D gene is TRBD1 (6 bases). TRBV23-1 is an open reading frame whose function is uncertain. V was cut by 7 bases and J by 2 bases, with 12 bases left in between. The CDR3 length is 15 residues. DNA of the CDR3: TGCGCCAGCATAGGTCAGGGGACCTATAATTCACCCCTCCACTTT. Translating it yields CASIGQGTYNSPLHF.

The chain employs TRBV19 and TRBJ2-5; D is perhaps TRBD2 (5 bases). V gave up 8 bases and J gave up 5 bases, with 12 bases separating them. CDR1 LNHDA and CDR2 SQIVND come from the germline V gene (reference sequence). This CDR3 region has 12 residues. Here the CDR3 reads CASSEEAETQYF. CDR3 sequence (DNA): TGTGCCAGTTCAGAGGAGGCGGAGACCCAGTACTTC.

This clone was counted between two and nine times. This sequence joins TRBV7-8 and TRBJ1-3; D may be TRBD1 (6 bases). CDR3 size: 16 residues. The V and J ends lost 5 bases and 0 bases respectively, with 14 bases between them. Germline V gene sequence: CDR1 SGHVS, CDR2 FQNEAQ. CDR3 nucleotide sequence: TGTGCCAGCAGCCCCTATGGACAGTTCTCTGGAAACACCATATATTTT. Encoded protein: CASSPYGQFSGNTIYF.

V and J are TRBV5-1 and TRBJ2-7; TRBD1 agrees at 8 bases. The CDR3 runs to 14 residues. Per germline, CDR1 SGHRS and CDR2 YFSETQ. With 4 bases clipped from V and 2 bases from J, the junction kept 5 bases outside the gene matches. The CDR3 nucleotides are TGCGCCAGCAGCGGGACAGGCGGCACCTACGAGCAGTACTTC. Translated, it gives CASSGTGGTYEQYF.

This clone has more than one count but fewer than ten. The chain combines TRBV29-1 with TRBJ1-5; 9 bases match TRBD1. CDR1 is SQVTM and CDR2 is ANQGSEA in the germline V gene. V was clipped by 4 bases and J by 3 bases; unmatched bases: 4. The CDR3 runs to 14 residues. CDR3 region: CSVGWTGANQPQHF. In DNA, the CDR3 is TGCAGCGTTGGCTGGACAGGGGCCAATCAGCCCCAGCATTTT.

The chain couples TRBV29-1 to TRBJ2-5; TRBD1 matches at 10 bases. After removal of 5 bases from V and 2 bases from J, the junction contained 11 bases not matched to a gene. Germline assignment: CDR1 SQVTM and CDR2 ANQGSEA. The CDR3 runs to 16 residues. The CDR3 DNA reads as TGCAGCGTTCCGACACCGGGACAGGGGAGTCAAGAGACCCAGTACTTC. Translation: CSVPTPGQGSQETQYF.

This clone was recorded a few times. CDR3 in amino acids: CSVVLPNRTQYF. CDR3 DNA: TGCAGCGTTGTTCTCCCCAACAGGACCCAGTACTTC. The rearrangement uses TRBV29-1 and TRBJ2-5; D gene unclear. The V gene lost 4 bases and the J gene lost 7 bases, with 13 bases spanning the gap. Germline lookup yields CDR1 SQVTM and CDR2 ANQGSEA. There are 12 residues in the CDR3.

On this clone: A far larger clone is one nucleotide away, so this likely arose from a read error. The V and J genes are TRBV11-2 and TRBJ2-2; D unresolved. The germline V gene encodes CDR1 SGHAT and CDR2 FQNNGV. This CDR3 comprises 13 residues. V lost 1 base, J lost 7 bases, and 7 bases lay in between. CDR3 sequence: CASSLVAGGELFF. The CDR3 nucleotides read TGTGCCAGCAGCTTAGTGGCTGGCGGGGAGCTGTTTTTT.

This clone was observed a handful of times. The CDR3 nucleotides are TGTGCCAGCTCACTGCAGAGTTGGAACACTGAAGCTTTCTTT. It specifies CASSLQSWNTEAFF. This chain joins TRBV18 and TRBJ1-1; no clear D. Trimming stripped 4 bases from V and 1 base from J, with 10 bases between. The CDR3 consists of 14 residues. Germline lookup yields CDR1 KGHSH and CDR2 LQKENI. The whole variable domain, filled in from reference TRBV18 and TRBJ1-1, reads NAGVMQNPRHLVRRRGQEARLRCSPMKGHSHVYWYRQLPEEGLKFMVYLQKENIIDESGMPKERFSAEFPKEGPSILRIQQVVRGDSAAYFCASSLQSWNTEAFFGQGTRLTVV.

The V gene is TRBV29-1, the J gene TRBJ1-1; D is uncertain. Germline CDR1 and CDR2: SQVTM and ANQGSEA. CDR3 size: 8 residues. The CDR3 nucleotides are TGCAGAGCAACTGAAGCTTTCTTT. It specifies CRATEAFF. The complete variable domain, with remaining parts taken from reference TRBV29-1 and TRBJ1-1, reads SAVISQKPSRDICQRGTSLTIQCQVDSQVTMMFWYRQQPGQSLTLIATANQGSEATYESGFVIDKFPISRPNLTFSTLTVSNMSPEDSSIYLCRATEAFFGQGTRLTVV.

V gene TRBV11-2 combines with J gene TRBJ1-2, with D uncertain. Germline-derived CDR1 and CDR2 are SGHAT and FQNNGV. V was cut by 5 bases and J by 6 bases, with 16 bases left in between. The CDR3 length is 14 residues. In DNA, the CDR3 is TGTGCCAGCAGCAGTTCAGGAAACGGCGATGGCTACACCTTC. The encoded protein is CASSSSGNGDGYTF.

V gene TRBV29-1 combines with J gene TRBJ2-1; 15 nucleotides match TRBD2. The V segment lost 7 bases and the J segment 7 bases; nucleotides outside the gene matches: 11. Germline V gene lookup returns CDR1 SQVTM and CDR2 ANQGSEA. This CDR3 region has 16 residues. CDR3 DNA sequence: TGCAGCGCCCGTGGACTAGCGGGGGGGTCAGGAAATGAGCAGTTCTTC. The encoded protein is CSARGLAGGSGNEQFF.